This T cell receptor (beta chain) was sequenced in a study of T cell responses to AZD1222 COVID-19 vaccine. Trimming took 7 bases from V and 5 from J, leaving 15 bases between them. The germline gives CDR1 SNHLY, CDR2 FYNNEI. The length of the CDR3 is 15 residues. Study results and caveats: The study identified only six AZD1222 recipients as seropositive at baseline. Most donors were white British and more were female, and clonal diversity was possibly underestimated. Vaccination with two AZD1222 doses was followed by a rise in Spike-specific TCR breadth and depth.

Second-dose timings of about 4 or about 12 weeks were pooled. Method: immunoSEQ multiplex PCR; TCRdb's copy keeps in-frame clones and lacks some. The profile covers approximately 120,000 clones, with around 85% appearing a single time and 3.5% to 5.5% taken by the ten largest. With respect to this clone: Its antigen is currently unknown.

The V call is TRBV2, the J call TRBJ1-6, with a tentative D call TRBD1 (5 bases). The material was peripheral blood, obtained 28 days after the second AZD1222 dose. The source of this sequence is an adult who received the AZD1222 COVID-19 vaccine. The CDR3: CASMPWGDNNSPLHF. DNA for the CDR3: TGTGCCAGCATGCCATGGGGGGATAATAATTCACCCCTCCACTTT.